The 3 T cell receptor beta chains reported below all come from one sample, sequenced in a study of T cell responses to AZD1222 COVID-19 vaccine. Produced via immunoSEQ multiplex PCR; TCRdb's table is partial and in-frame only. The sample yields 140,000 to 150,000 clones, around 88% seen once. Sequences were derived from peripheral blood, sampled on day 0 of AZD1222 vaccination. The receptor source for this set is an adult in good health.

The rearrangement joins TRBV2 to TRBJ1-1; no clear D. CDR3 length: 12 amino acids. The germline V gene encodes CDR1 SNHLY and CDR2 FYNNEI. The germline V and J ends were trimmed by 3 bases and 11 bases, with 13 bases remaining between them. The CDR3 loop reads CASSEQSSDAFF. In DNA, the CDR3 is TGTGCCAGCAGTGAGCAGTCTTCGGATGCTTTCTTT.

The rearrangement links TRBV29-1 to TRBJ2-2; 8 bases match TRBD1. The CDR3 totals 14 residues. Germline loops: CDR1 SQVTM, CDR2 ANQGSEA. Trimming at V came to 8 bases and at J to 1 base, leaving 6 bases not matched to a gene. CDR3 amino acids: CSFLDRGNTGELFF. CDR3 nucleotides: TGCAGCTTCCTCGACAGGGGGAACACCGGGGAGCTGTTTTTT.

The V gene is TRBV11-2, the J gene TRBJ2-5; D is perhaps TRBD1 (5 bases). Germline loops: CDR1 SGHAT, CDR2 FQNNGV. The V end was cut by 5 bases, the J end by 5 bases, with 9 bases between. This CDR3 has 12 residues. CDR3 nucleotide sequence: TGTGCCAGCAGCCCCTCAGGGGAGACCCAGTACTTC. Protein product: CASSPSGETQYF.